Below, 2 T cell receptor beta chains from the same sample are listed, as sequenced in a study of T cell responses to AZD1222 COVID-19 vaccine. This table comes from immunoSEQ multiplex PCR, and its TCRdb copy is limited to in-frame clones, with some not included. The sample has some 170,000 clones; around 90% are singletons. Sequencing was performed on peripheral blood, taken 28 days after the second dose of the MenACWY control vaccine. The receptors here all came from an adult who received the MenACWY meningococcal vaccine as a control.

The chain joins TRBV7-2 to TRBJ1-6, with D perhaps TRBD1 (6 bases). CDR1 is SGHTA, CDR2 FQGNSA, per germline. The CDR3 consists of 16 residues. V gave up 5 bases and J gave up 10 bases, with 21 bases separating them. The DNA for the CDR3 is TGTGCCAGCAGCCTTACTAGCACAGGGCGTCGGTCACCCCTCCACTTT. Encoded protein: CASSLTSTGRRSPLHF.

The rearrangement uses TRBV2 and TRBJ2-7; D gene ambiguous. This CDR3 comprises 14 residues. V was pared by 7 bases and J by 2 bases, with 15 bases between. CDR1 is SNHLY and CDR2 is FYNNEI in the germline V gene. CDR3 sequence reads: CASNPLESTYEQYF. As DNA, the CDR3 is TGTGCCAGCAACCCTCTCGAGTCGACCTACGAGCAGTACTTC.